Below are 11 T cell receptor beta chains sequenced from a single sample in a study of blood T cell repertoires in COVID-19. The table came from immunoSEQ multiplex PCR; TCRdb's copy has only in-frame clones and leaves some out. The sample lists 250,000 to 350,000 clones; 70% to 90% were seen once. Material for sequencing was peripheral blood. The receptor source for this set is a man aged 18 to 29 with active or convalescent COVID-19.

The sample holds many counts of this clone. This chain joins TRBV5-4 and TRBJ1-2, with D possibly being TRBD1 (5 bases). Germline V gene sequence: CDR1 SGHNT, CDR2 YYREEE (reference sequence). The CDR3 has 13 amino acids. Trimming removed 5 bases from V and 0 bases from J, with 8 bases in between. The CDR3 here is CASSTTANYGYTF. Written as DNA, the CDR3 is TGTGCCAGCAGTACGACAGCTAACTATGGCTACACCTTC.

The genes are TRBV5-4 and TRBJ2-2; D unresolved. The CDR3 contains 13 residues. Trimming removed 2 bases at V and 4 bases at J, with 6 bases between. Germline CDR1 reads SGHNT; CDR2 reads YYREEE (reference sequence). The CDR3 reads CASSFGLTGELFF. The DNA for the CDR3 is TGTGCCAGCAGCTTTGGGCTCACCGGGGAGCTGTTTTTT.

CDR3 sequence reads: CASGQGYNQPQHF. DNA for the CDR3: TGTGCCAGCGGGCAGGGGTACAATCAGCCCCAGCATTTT. This chain connects TRBV6-5 to TRBJ1-5; tentatively, D is TRBD1 (6 bases). Germline assignment: CDR1 MNHEY and CDR2 SVGAGI. Between the trimmed V and J ends, which lost 8 bases and 3 bases, there was a span of 11 bases. This CDR3 spans 13 amino acids.

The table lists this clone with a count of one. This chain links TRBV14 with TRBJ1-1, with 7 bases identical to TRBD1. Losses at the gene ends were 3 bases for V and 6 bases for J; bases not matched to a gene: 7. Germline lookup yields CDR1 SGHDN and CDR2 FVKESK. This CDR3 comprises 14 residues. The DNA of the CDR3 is TGTGCCAGCAGCCACCGACAGGGATTCGCTGAAGCTTTCTTT. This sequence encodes CASSHRQGFAEAFF.

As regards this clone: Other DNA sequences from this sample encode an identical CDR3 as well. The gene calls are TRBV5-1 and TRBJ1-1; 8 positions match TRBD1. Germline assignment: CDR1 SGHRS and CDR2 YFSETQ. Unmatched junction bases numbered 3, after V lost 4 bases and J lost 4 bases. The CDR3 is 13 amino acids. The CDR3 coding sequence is TGCGCCAGCAGCCTAACAGGGGGCACTGAAGCTTTCTTT. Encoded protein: CASSLTGGTEAFF. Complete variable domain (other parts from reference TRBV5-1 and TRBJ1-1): KAGVTQTPRYLIKTRGQQVTLSCSPISGHRSVSWYQQTPGQGLQFLFEYFSETQRNKGNFPGRFSGRQFSNSRSEMNVSTLELGDSALYLCASSLTGGTEAFFGQGTRLTVV.

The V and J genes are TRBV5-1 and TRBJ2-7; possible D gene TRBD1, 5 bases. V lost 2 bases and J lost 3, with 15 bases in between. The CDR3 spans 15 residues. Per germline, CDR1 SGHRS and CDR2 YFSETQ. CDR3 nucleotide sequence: TGCGCCAGCAGCTTATATGCAGGGTATGGCTACGAGCAGTACTTC. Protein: CASSLYAGYGYEQYF.

The CDR3 DNA follows: TGTGCCAGCTCACCAATCCCGGGGGGCGGAAATAGCAATCAGCCCCAGCATTTT. It yields the protein CASSPIPGGGNSNQPQHF. V usage is TRBV18 and J usage is TRBJ1-5, with D possibly TRBD1 on 6 matching bases. The V and J ends lost 2 bases and 0 bases respectively, with 17 bases between them. This CDR3 comprises 18 residues. From germline, CDR1 is KGHSH and CDR2 LQKENI.

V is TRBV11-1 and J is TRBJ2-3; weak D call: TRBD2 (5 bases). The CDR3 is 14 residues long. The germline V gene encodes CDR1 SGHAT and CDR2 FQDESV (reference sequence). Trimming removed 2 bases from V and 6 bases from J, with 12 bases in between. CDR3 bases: TGTGCCAGCAGCTTAAGGTACAGCGGCGATACGCAGTATTTT. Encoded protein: CASSLRYSGDTQYF. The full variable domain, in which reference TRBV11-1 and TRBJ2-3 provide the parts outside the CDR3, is EAEVAQSPRYKITEKSQAVAFWCDPISGHATLYWYRQILGQGPELLVQFQDESVVDDSQLPKDRFSAERLKGVDSTLKIQPAELGDSAMYLCASSLRYSGDTQYFGPGTRLTVL.

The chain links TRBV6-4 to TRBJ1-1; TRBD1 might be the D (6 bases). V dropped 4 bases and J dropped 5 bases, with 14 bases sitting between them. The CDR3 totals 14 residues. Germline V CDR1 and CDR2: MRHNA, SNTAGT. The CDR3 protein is CASSAAGEGTEAFF. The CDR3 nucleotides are TGTGCCAGCAGTGCGGCAGGGGAAGGGACTGAAGCTTTCTTT.

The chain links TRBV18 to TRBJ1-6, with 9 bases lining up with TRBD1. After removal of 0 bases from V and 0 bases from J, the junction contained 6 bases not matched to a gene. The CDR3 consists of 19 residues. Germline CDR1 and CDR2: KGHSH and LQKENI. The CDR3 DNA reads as TGTGCCAGCTCACCACCGACTGACAGGGGGTTCTCCTATAATTCACCCCTCCACTTT. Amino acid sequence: CASSPPTDRGFSYNSPLHF.

The CDR3 loop reads CASSTSGQVYGYTF. The CDR3 nucleotides read TGTGCCAGCAGCACAAGTGGTCAAGTATATGGCTACACCTTC. This rearrangement joins TRBV7-2 to TRBJ1-2; D gene ambiguous. Germline CDR1 reads SGHTA; CDR2 reads FQGNSA. There are 14 residues in the CDR3. Trimming took off 5 bases at V and 5 bases at J, with 15 bases between the two ends.